This TCR beta chain was identified during a study of blood T cells in healthy people across ages. It was with a sample-barcoded 5' primer and a J-beta primer mix that a second PCR of roughly 7 to 12 cycles was run. TCRdb reprocessed the 5' RACE reads via MiXCR and lists one record per CDR3 protein. This table has under 1,000,000 distinct CDR3 sequences, under 40% appearing once. The CDR3 sequence is 15 residues long. The germline CDR1 and CDR2 sequences are ENHRY and SYGVKD. Losses at the gene ends were 5 bases for V and 5 bases for J; bases not matched to a gene: 6. Sample: blood. The genes are TRBV10-3 and TRBJ2-3; 11 bases agree with TRBD1. This clonotype originated in a man aged 18-30 years in good health. The CDR3 DNA sequence: TGTGCCATCAGTCCGGACAGGGGGCGTGGAGATACGCAGTATTTT. The encoded protein is CAISPDRGRGDTQYF.